This is a list of T cell receptor beta chains from one sample in a study of cytomegalovirus exposure and HLA in healthy donors. TCRdb's table, derived via immunoSEQ multiplex PCR, lists solely in-frame clones and lacks some. Here the sample spans 120,000 or so clones, about 8% being singletons. The specimen was PBMCs. The receptors derive from a middle-aged woman in good health and CMV-seropositive. The CDR3 runs from the conserved cysteine through the conserved F or W. D genes are given only for firm matches. Part of the rows lack a size; the others show once, few, many or a class for expanded clones.

V	J	size	D	CDR3	DNA
TRBV9	TRBJ1-4	NA	NA	CASSPPETNEKLFF	TGTGCCAGCAGCCCCCCAGAAACTAATGAAAAACTGTTTTTT
TRBV5-8	TRBJ2-2	few	NA	CASSSGLPLNTGELFF	TGTGCCAGCAGCTCCGGACTCCCACTGAACACCGGGGAGCTGTTTTTT
TRBV18	TRBJ2-1	few	TRBD2	CASSPPTSGGYNEQFF	TGTGCCAGCTCACCACCTACTAGCGGGGGATACAATGAGCAGTTCTTC
TRBV5-1	TRBJ2-7	NA	TRBD1	CASSLDTGAVPYEQYF	TGCGCCAGCAGCTTGGATACAGGGGCAGTACCCTACGAGCAGTACTTC
TRBV6-6	TRBJ1-2	NA	TRBD1	CASSYSTGVNYGYTF	TGTGCCAGCAGTTACTCGACAGGGGTTAACTATGGCTACACCTTC
TRBV6-6	TRBJ1-1	NA	NA	CASNPRGNTEAFF	TGTGCCAGCAATCCGCGGGGGAACACTGAAGCTTTCTTT
TRBV5-1	TRBJ2-2	NA	NA	CASSPQGRSTGELFF	TGCGCCAGCAGCCCACAGGGGAGGAGCACCGGGGAGCTGTTTTTT
TRBV5-4	TRBJ2-7	few	NA	CASSFKGAYEQYF	TGTGCCAGCAGCTTTAAGGGGGCCTACGAGCAGTACTTC
TRBV7-9	TRBJ1-1	few	NA	CASSTIGTEAFF	TGTGCCAGCAGTACTATAGGCACTGAAGCTTTCTTT
TRBV11-2	TRBJ2-7	few	NA	CASSWTAPYEQYF	TGTGCCAGCAGCTGGACAGCCCCCTACGAGCAGTACTTC
TRBV7-9	TRBJ1-2	once	NA	CASSLSSSYGYTF	TGTGCCAGCAGCCTTTCGTCGAGCTATGGCTACACCTTC
TRBV27	TRBJ2-5	few	TRBD1	CASRFLARGPVDETQYF	TGTGCCAGCAGATTTCTGGCCAGGGGGCCGGTTGACGAGACCCAGTACTTC
TRBV4-1	TRBJ1-3	few	NA	CASSQEGTSGNTIYF	TGCGCCAGCAGCCAAGAGGGCACCTCTGGAAACACCATATATTTT
TRBV2	TRBJ2-7	NA	TRBD1	CASISGQGRYEQYF	TGTGCCAGCATTTCGGGACAGGGTCGCTACGAGCAGTACTTC
TRBV12-5	TRBJ2-5	NA	TRBD2	CASGGTINRETQYF	TGTGCTAGTGGTGGGACTATTAATCGGGAGACCCAGTACTTC
TRBV5-1	TRBJ2-1	NA	TRBD2	CASSTDLAGGMRGFF	TGCGCCAGCAGCACGGACCTAGCGGGGGGCATGAGGGGGTTCTTC
TRBV10-3	TRBJ2-7	once	NA	CAISDNSRGYEQYF	TGTGCCATCAGTGATAATTCAAGGGGCTACGAGCAGTACTTC
TRBV19	TRBJ1-6	few	NA	CASSIFSYNSPLHF	TGTGCCAGTAGTATCTTCTCCTATAATTCACCCCTCCACTTT
TRBV29-1	TRBJ2-2	NA	NA	CSVKRLTNTGELFF	TGCAGCGTTAAGAGATTGACAAACACCGGGGAGCTGTTTTTT
TRBV18	TRBJ2-1	NA	NA	CASSPLPGAGEQFF	TGTGCCAGCTCACCACTCCCAGGGGCGGGCGAGCAGTTCTTC
TRBV7-9	TRBJ2-1	NA	NA	CASSLIGRSNEQFF	TGTGCCAGCAGCTTAATTGGTAGAAGCAATGAGCAGTTCTTC
TRBV7-2	TRBJ1-5	NA	NA	CASSLGGGRYNQPQHF	TGTGCCAGCAGCTTAGGGGGGGGCAGGTACAATCAGCCCCAGCATTTT
TRBV30	TRBJ1-1	NA	NA	CAWNPGLNTEAFF	TGTGCCTGGAACCCCGGGTTGAACACTGAAGCTTTCTTT
TRBV2	TRBJ1-1	NA	NA	CASSESPDTEAFF	TGTGCCAGCAGTGAGAGTCCCGACACTGAAGCTTTCTTT
TRBV18	TRBJ2-7	NA	TRBD1	CASSPVTGGGSYEQYF	TGTGCCAGCTCACCAGTGACAGGGGGGGGCTCCTACGAGCAGTACTTC
TRBV18	TRBJ2-5	NA	NA	CASAPGGQFQETQYF	TGTGCCAGCGCCCCGGGCGGACAGTTCCAAGAGACCCAGTACTTC
TRBV12-2	TRBJ2-1	NA	NA	CASRFRTGGSEQFF	TGTGCAAGTCGCTTTCGAACAGGGGGCAGTGAGCAGTTCTTC